The 21 T cell receptor beta chains below all came from one sample that was sequenced in a study of identical twins listed by TCRdb under 2016. To prepare the library, 5' RACE was applied. Sequencer: Illumina HiSeq 2000. TCRdb reprocessed the public reads (quality trimming at Q25 with fastp, clone calling with MiXCR) and kept in-frame beta chains. One record per CDR3 amino acid sequence lists the most common genes and DNA. Counted in this sample were about 890,000 distinct CDR3 sequences; roughly 12% of them appeared once. The ten largest clones represent around 1.5% of the sample. This sample also belongs to another study, concerning yellow fever vaccine responses in identical twins.

Specimen: PBMCs. The receptors were sampled from a woman aged 18-29 years in good health.

The genes are TRBV20-1 and TRBJ1-5; no clear D gene. Trimming took off 0 bases at V and 2 bases at J, with 5 bases between the two ends. Germline loops: CDR1 DFQATT, CDR2 SNEGSKA (reference sequence). This CDR3 is built from 13 residues. CDR3 protein: CSAREGRNQPQHF. CDR3 coding DNA: TGCAGTGCTAGAGAAGGGCGCAATCAGCCCCAGCATTTT.

The chain uses TRBV4-2 and TRBJ1-2; 7 bases align to TRBD1. This CDR3 spans 16 amino acids. The trim removed 0 bases at V and 4 bases at J, leaving 8 bases unmatched. CDR1 LGHNA and CDR2 YNFKEQ come from the germline V gene. This CDR3 reads CASSQDPGGGVYGYTF. The CDR3 nucleotides read TGTGCCAGCAGCCAAGATCCGGGAGGGGGCGTCTATGGCTACACCTTC.

This clonotype appeared many times. The CDR3 nucleotides read TGCGCCAGCAGCTTGGGGGTCTTCGGGACAGGGCTTGAATACGAGCAGTACGTC. The encoded protein is CASSLGVFGTGLEYEQYV. The chain combines TRBV5-1 with TRBJ2-7; TRBD1 matches 9 bases. Losses at the gene ends were 0 bases for V and 4 bases for J; bases not matched to a gene: 14. The germline CDR1 and CDR2 sequences are SGHRS and YFSETQ. This CDR3 region has 18 residues.

The rearrangement links TRBV10-3 to TRBJ1-5; D might be TRBD1 (5 bases). The CDR3 covers 13 residues. Trimming pared 6 bases from V and 3 bases from J, leaving 9 bases between. Looked up from germline, CDR1 is ENHRY and CDR2 is SYGVKD. CDR3 DNA: TGTGCCATCAGGAGGGACCTCAATCAGCCCCAGCATTTT. It encodes CAIRRDLNQPQHF.

This clonotype turned up a few times. The chain joins TRBV4-2 to TRBJ1-4; D is unclear. The V gene's germline CDR1 is LGHNA and CDR2 YNFKEQ. The CDR3 covers 14 residues. V was clipped by 0 bases and J by 7 bases, with 9 bases between them. The CDR3 nucleotides are TGTGCCAGCAGCCAAGATAGCTCTCTTGAAAAACTGTTTTTT. Amino acid sequence: CASSQDSSLEKLFF.

The J gene is TRBJ1-2, the V gene TRBV20-1; no definite D call. This CDR3 is 13 amino acids long. Trimming stripped 1 base from V and 4 bases from J, with 10 bases between. The germline V gene encodes CDR1 DFQATT and CDR2 SNEGSKA (reference sequence). The CDR3 region has the DNA TGCAGTGCTAGAGGCGGAGAAACCTATGGCTACACCTTC. The encoded protein is CSARGGETYGYTF.

This clonotype was seen a few times. The rearrangement links TRBV12-3 or TRBV12-4 to TRBJ2-5, with D possibly matching TRBD1 (5 bases). V was pared by 4 bases and J by 0 bases, with 12 bases between. This CDR3 is 15 amino acids long. CDR3 sequence: CASSWGRAYQETQYF. For the CDR3, the DNA is TGTGCCAGCAGTTGGGGCAGGGCCTACCAAGAGACCCAGTACTTC.

The sample holds many counts of this clonotype. The chain employs TRBV3-1 and TRBJ2-7; D possibly corresponds to TRBD1 (5 bases). V was clipped by 2 bases and J by 12 bases, with 20 bases between them. CDR1 and CDR2 (germline): LGHDT, YNNKEL (reference sequence). The CDR3 has 14 amino acids. DNA for the CDR3: TGTGCCAGCAGCCAATCCGTGACAGCACTAAGAAGGTACTTC. Amino acid sequence: CASSQSVTALRRYF.

The chain carries TRBV5-4 and TRBJ2-7; D is possibly TRBD1 (6 bases). The germline V gene encodes CDR1 SGHNT and CDR2 YYREEE (reference sequence). The V end lost 4 bases, the J end lost 4 bases, and 18 bases lay between the germline ends. The CDR3 consists of 15 residues. In DNA form, the CDR3 reads TGTGCCAGCAGCCCGGACTCAGGGGCATATTACGAGCAGTACTTC. Translating gives CASSPDSGAYYEQYF.

This clonotype has at least ten counts. This chain links TRBV15 with TRBJ1-4, with a tentative D call TRBD1 (5 bases). Looked up from germline, CDR1 is LNHNV and CDR2 is YYDKDF (reference sequence). The CDR3 contains 15 residues. The ends were cut back, 1 base at V and 0 bases at J, with 6 bases in the middle. The CDR3 reads CATSRVGATNEKLFF. DNA for the CDR3: TGTGCCACCAGCAGAGTAGGGGCAACTAATGAAAAACTGTTTTTT. The entire variable domain, with the rest obtained from reference TRBV15 and TRBJ1-4, is as follows: DAMVIQNPRYQVTQFGKPVTLSCSQTLNHNVMYWYQQKSSQAPKLLFHYYDKDFNNEADTPDNFQSRRPNTSFCFLDIRSPGLGDTAMYLCATSRVGATNEKLFFGSGTQLSVL.

The chain recombines TRBV28 with TRBJ1-1, with D unclear. The CDR3 covers 15 residues. Germline assignment: CDR1 MDHEN and CDR2 SYDVKM. V was clipped by 3 bases and J by 4 bases, with 15 bases between them. For the CDR3, the DNA is TGTGCCAGCAGTTTTCCTCGGAAAAAAGGCACTGAAGCTTTCTTT. Translating gives CASSFPRKKGTEAFF.

The chain is built from TRBV29-1 and TRBJ2-2; 9 nucleotides line up with TRBD1. The germline V gene encodes CDR1 SQVTM and CDR2 ANQGSEA. V was clipped by 6 bases and J by 6 bases; unmatched bases: 11. There are 15 residues in the CDR3. The CDR3 spells CSVPSGQGEPGELFF. The CDR3 DNA sequence: TGCAGCGTCCCATCGGGACAGGGAGAACCCGGGGAGCTGTTTTTT.

At least ten counts were recorded for this clonotype. V gene TRBV5-1 combines with J gene TRBJ2-3; D gene unclear. Trimming pared 2 bases from V and 4 bases from J, leaving 5 bases between. This CDR3 spans 12 amino acids. Germline V lookup: CDR1 SGHRS, CDR2 YFSETQ. CDR3 protein: CASSFGPDTQYF. CDR3 bases: TGCGCCAGCAGCTTTGGCCCAGATACGCAGTATTTT. The full variable domain, with the rest looked up from reference TRBV5-1 and TRBJ2-3, is KAGVTQTPRYLIKTRGQQVTLSCSPISGHRSVSWYQQTPGQGLQFLFEYFSETQRNKGNFPGRFSGRQFSNSRSEMNVSTLELGDSALYLCASSFGPDTQYFGPGTRLTVL.

This chain's CDR3 is CATEVGGNSYEQYF. As DNA, the CDR3 is TGTGCCACGGAGGTCGGGGGTAACTCCTACGAGCAGTACTTC. The chain couples TRBV10-3 to TRBJ2-7; possible D gene TRBD2, 6 bases. The V and J ends lost 10 bases and 0 bases respectively, with 16 bases between them. The CDR3 spans 14 residues. From germline, CDR1 is ENHRY and CDR2 SYGVKD.

Only a few counts were recorded for this clonotype. The chain couples TRBV27 to TRBJ1-1, with a tentative D call TRBD1 (5 bases). In germline, CDR1 is MNHEY, CDR2 SMNVEV (reference sequence). V was shortened by 5 bases and J by 8 bases, with 15 bases between the two germline ends. The CDR3 length is 13 residues. The CDR3 DNA reads as TGTGCCAGCAGTCCTCCGGGGGGAGGGGAAGCTTTCTTT. Its translation is CASSPPGGGEAFF.

The sample holds a few counts of this clonotype. V and J are TRBV15 and TRBJ2-7, with 10 bases that match TRBD2. Germline loops: CDR1 LNHNV, CDR2 YYDKDF (reference sequence). V shed 1 base, J shed 0 bases, and the junction held 3 bases outside the gene matches. The CDR3 contains 16 residues. The CDR3 nucleotides read TGTGCCACCAGCAGAGCACTAGCGGGACCCTCCTACGAGCAGTACTTC. It codes for CATSRALAGPSYEQYF. Looking up the rest from reference TRBV15 and TRBJ2-7 gives the full variable domain: DAMVIQNPRYQVTQFGKPVTLSCSQTLNHNVMYWYQQKSSQAPKLLFHYYDKDFNNEADTPDNFQSRRPNTSFCFLDIRSPGLGDTAMYLCATSRALAGPSYEQYFGPGTRLTVT.

There are a few counts of this clonotype. DNA of the CDR3: TGTGCCAGTAGTATAGTGCACACTAACACTGAAGCTTTCTTT. This encodes CASSIVHTNTEAFF. J is TRBJ1-1 and V is TRBV19; D remains unclear. There are 14 residues in the CDR3. V shed 1 base and J shed 2 bases, with 8 bases lying between them. CDR1 and CDR2 (germline): LNHDA, SQIVND (reference sequence). Variable domain in full (rest from reference TRBV19 and TRBJ1-1): DGGITQSPKYLFRKEGQNVTLSCEQNLNHDAMYWYRQDPGQGLRLIYYSQIVNDFQKGDIAEGYSVSREKKESFPLTVTSAQKNPTAFYLCASSIVHTNTEAFFGQGTRLTVV.

The chain links TRBV20-1 to TRBJ2-1; TRBD1 aligns across 7 bases. The CDR3 has 16 amino acids. The germline V gene has CDR1 DFQATT and CDR2 SNEGSKA (reference sequence). The J segment lost 0 bases and the V segment lost 3 bases, leaving 8 bases of the junction unmatched. The CDR3 reads CSARLQGYGSYNEQFF. CDR3 bases: TGCAGTGCTAGGTTACAGGGGTATGGCTCCTACAATGAGCAGTTCTTC.

The chain recombines TRBV4-1 with TRBJ2-1; 11 bases are shared with TRBD1. Per germline, CDR1 MGHRA and CDR2 YSYEKL. The CDR3 has 16 amino acids. With V trimmed by 1 base and J by 10 bases, 9 bases remained unmatched. CDR3 region: CASSQGPDRGLGEQFF. The CDR3 bases are TGCGCCAGCAGCCAAGGTCCGGACAGGGGGCTAGGGGAGCAGTTCTTC.

This clonotype has only a few counts. V usage is TRBV2 and J usage is TRBJ2-1; TRBD2 aligns across 13 bases. The CDR3 covers 18 residues. After removal of 6 bases from V and 5 bases from J, the junction contained 13 bases not matched to a gene. Germline assignment: CDR1 SNHLY and CDR2 FYNNEI. CDR3 nucleotide sequence: TGTGCCAGCAGCCCCCGGGGGGTTGGACTAGCGGGAGACAATGAGCAGTTCTTC. It translates to CASSPRGVGLAGDNEQFF. Looking up the rest from reference TRBV2 and TRBJ2-1 gives the full variable domain: EPEVTQTPSHQVTQMGQEVILRCVPISNHLYFYWYRQILGQKVEFLVSFYNNEISEKSEIFDDQFSVERPDGSNFTLKIRSTKLEDSAMYFCASSPRGVGLAGDNEQFFGPGTRLTVL.

Only a few counts were recorded for this clonotype. This rearrangement joins TRBV20-1 to TRBJ2-2; TRBD1 aligns across 10 bases. The germline V gene has CDR1 DFQATT and CDR2 SNEGSKA (reference sequence). This CDR3 region has 16 residues. V gave up 0 bases and J gave up 4 bases; unmatched junction bases: 5. The chain's CDR3 is CSARDETGGFTGELFF. The CDR3 DNA is TGCAGTGCTAGAGACGAGACAGGGGGCTTCACCGGGGAGCTGTTTTTT.